These T cell receptor beta chains were read from a single sample in a study of blood T cell repertoires in COVID-19. The protocol was immunoSEQ multiplex PCR, while the TCRdb copy is restricted to in-frame clones and leaves out a portion. Among approximately 170,000 clones listed, 89% were seen once. The sample was peripheral blood. These receptor sequences come from a man aged 18 to 30 who had recovered from COVID-19. Both conserved end residues are part of each CDR3. Fields, in order: J gene, clone size, D gene, V gene, CDR3 protein, CDR3 DNA. The D gene is left open where the match is weak. Where a row states a size, it is once, few, many or the class of an expanded clone; other rows omit it.

>TRBJ2-7|NA|NA|TRBV4-3
CASSQDRGAAYEQYF
TGCGCCAGCAGCCAAGACAGGGGGGCGGCTTACGAGCAGTACTTC
>TRBJ1-3|NA|TRBD1|TRBV25-1
CASSVGQKGNTIYF
TGTGCCAGCAGTGTGGGACAGAAAGGAAACACCATATATTTT
>TRBJ2-7|few|TRBD2|TRBV20-1
CSASQRDPYEQYF
TGCAGTGCTAGTCAGCGGGACCCCTACGAGCAGTACTTC
>TRBJ2-6|NA|TRBD2|TRBV4-3
CASSQDREGGGANVLTF
TGCGCCAGCAGCCAAGATCGGGAGGGCGGTGGGGCCAACGTCCTGACTTTC
>TRBJ1-5|many|TRBD1|TRBV28
CASKGGAYSNQPQHF
TGTGCCAGCAAAGGGGGCGCCTATAGCAATCAGCCCCAGCATTTT
>TRBJ2-1|NA|TRBD2|TRBV5-1
CASSATSGSSYNEQFF
TGCGCCAGCAGCGCAACTAGCGGGAGCTCCTACAATGAGCAGTTCTTC
>TRBJ2-1|NA|TRBD2|TRBV29-1
CSVEGTSGRVSSYNEQFF
TGCAGCGTTGAGGGGACTAGCGGGAGGGTGTCGTCCTACAATGAGCAGTTCTTC
>TRBJ2-1|NA|TRBD2|TRBV6-4
CASSDLAGGTEQFF
TGTGCCAGCAGTGACCTCGCGGGGGGGACTGAGCAGTTCTTC
>TRBJ2-1|NA|TRBD2|TRBV5-6
CASTRRREGHEQFF
TGTGCCAGCACCAGAAGGCGGGAGGGCCATGAGCAGTTCTTC
>TRBJ2-5|NA|TRBD2|TRBV6-5
CASSYSGLAGSETQYF
TGTGCCAGCAGTTACTCGGGACTAGCGGGATCAGAGACCCAGTACTTC
>TRBJ1-3|NA|NA|TRBV5-4
CASSFQGSGNTIYF
TGTGCCAGCAGCTTTCAGGGGTCTGGAAACACCATATATTTT
>TRBJ1-4|NA|NA|TRBV28
CASRRSGVPNEKLFF
TGTGCCAGCAGGCGTTCAGGGGTTCCTAATGAAAAACTGTTTTTT
>TRBJ2-1|NA|NA|TRBV19
CASSSGYSYNEQFF
TGTGCCAGTAGCTCAGGATACTCCTACAATGAGCAGTTCTTC
>TRBJ2-1|NA|TRBD1|TRBV7-8
CASSSTGGSYNEQFF
TGTGCCAGCAGTTCCACAGGGGGGTCCTACAATGAGCAGTTCTTC
>TRBJ1-1|NA|NA|TRBV30
CAWSFRDFEAFF
TGTGCCTGGAGTTTCCGGGACTTTGAAGCTTTCTTT
>TRBJ2-5|NA|NA|TRBV28
CASSQAGLETQYF
TGTGCCAGCAGTCAGGCGGGCCTAGAGACCCAGTACTTC
>TRBJ1-1|once|TRBD1|TRBV2
CASSMGQSNTEAFF
TGTGCCAGCTCGATGGGACAGTCCAACACTGAAGCTTTCTTT
>TRBJ2-5|NA|TRBD2|TRBV7-8
CASSWASGRDETQYF
TGTGCCAGCAGCTGGGCTAGCGGGAGGGATGAGACCCAGTACTTC